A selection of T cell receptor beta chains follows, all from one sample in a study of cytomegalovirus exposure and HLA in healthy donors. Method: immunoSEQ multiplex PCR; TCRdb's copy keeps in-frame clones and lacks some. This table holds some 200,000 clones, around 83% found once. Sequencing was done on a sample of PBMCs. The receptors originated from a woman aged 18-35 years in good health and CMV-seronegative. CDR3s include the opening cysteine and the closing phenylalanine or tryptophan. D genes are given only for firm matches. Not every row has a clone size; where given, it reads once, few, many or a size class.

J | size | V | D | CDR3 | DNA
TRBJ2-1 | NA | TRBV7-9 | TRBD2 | CASSLIGGGEWYEQFF | TGTGCCAGCAGCTTAATAGGCGGGGGGGAGTGGTATGAGCAGTTCTTC
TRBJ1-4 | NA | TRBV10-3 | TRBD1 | CAISENKGAQANEKLFF | TGTGCCATCAGTGAGAATAAGGGGGCGCAGGCTAATGAAAAACTGTTTTTT
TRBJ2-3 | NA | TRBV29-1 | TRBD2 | CSVAGGLAGRTDTQYF | TGCAGCGTGGCGGGGGGGCTAGCGGGGCGCACAGATACGCAGTATTTT
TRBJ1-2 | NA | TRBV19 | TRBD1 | CASSPTSRGPGYTF | TGTGCCAGTAGTCCTACTTCGAGGGGGCCGGGCTACACCTTC
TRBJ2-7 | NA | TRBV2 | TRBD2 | CASSEASSGRLYEQYF | TGTGCCAGCAGTGAAGCTAGTAGCGGGAGACTCTACGAGCAGTACTTC
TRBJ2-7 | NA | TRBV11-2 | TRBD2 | CASSFLGTSGVGTYEQYF | TGTGCCAGCAGCTTCCTCGGGACTAGCGGGGTTGGGACCTACGAGCAGTACTTC
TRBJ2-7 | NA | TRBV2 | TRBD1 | CASSPDRYEQYF | TGTGCCAGCAGTCCGGACAGGTACGAGCAGTACTTC
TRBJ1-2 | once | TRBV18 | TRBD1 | CASSPGTGEENYGYTF | TGTGCCAGCTCACCCGGGACAGGGGAGGAAAACTATGGCTACACCTTC
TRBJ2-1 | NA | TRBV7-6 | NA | CASSTLGSSYNEQFF | TGTGCCAGCAGCACTCTGGGGAGCTCCTACAATGAGCAGTTCTTC
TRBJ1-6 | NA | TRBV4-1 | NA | CASSQPDRETPLHF | TGCGCCAGCAGCCAGCCAGACAGAGAGACACCCCTCCACTTT
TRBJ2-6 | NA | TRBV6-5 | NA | CASSYGLASGANVLTF | TGTGCCAGCAGTTACGGGCTGGCCTCTGGGGCCAACGTCCTGACTTTC
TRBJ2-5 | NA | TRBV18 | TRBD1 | CASSLHRGPQETQYF | TGTGCCAGCTCACTACACAGGGGGCCCCAAGAGACCCAGTACTTC
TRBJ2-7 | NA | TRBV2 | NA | CASKAGDSYEQYF | TGTGCCAGCAAAGCAGGTGACTCCTACGAGCAGTACTTC
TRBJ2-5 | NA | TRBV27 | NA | CASRPTGPRETQYF | TGTGCCAGCAGGCCAACAGGGCCCAGAGAGACCCAGTACTTC
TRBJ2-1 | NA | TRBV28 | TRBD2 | CASSQSPGGPNNEQFF | TGTGCCAGCAGCCAATCTCCGGGAGGGCCGAACAATGAGCAGTTCTTC
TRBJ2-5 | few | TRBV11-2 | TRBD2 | CASSLDQWAGGQETQYF | TGTGCCAGCAGCTTAGATCAGTGGGCGGGAGGTCAAGAGACCCAGTACTTC
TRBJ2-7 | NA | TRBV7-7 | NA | CASSLALAYEQYF | TGTGCCAGCAGCTTAGCACTGGCCTACGAGCAGTACTTC
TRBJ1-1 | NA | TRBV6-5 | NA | CASRSLGVEAFF | TGTGCCAGCAGATCGCTCGGGGTGGAAGCTTTCTTT
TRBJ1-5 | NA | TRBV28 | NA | CASSFPYAGPNQPQHF | TGTGCCAGCAGTTTTCCCTATGCGGGGCCCAATCAGCCCCAGCATTTT
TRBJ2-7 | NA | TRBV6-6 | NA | CASSPRDRNYEQYF | TGTGCCAGCAGTCCGCGGGACAGAAACTACGAGCAGTACTTC
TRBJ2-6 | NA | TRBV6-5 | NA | CASRGTGANVLTF | TGTGCCAGCCGGGGGACCGGGGCCAACGTCCTGACTTTC
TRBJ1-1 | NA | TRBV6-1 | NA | CASIITEAFF | TGTGCCAGCATCATCACTGAAGCTTTCTTT
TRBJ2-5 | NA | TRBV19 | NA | CASKARGITETQYF | TGTGCCAGTAAGGCCCGCGGTATCACAGAGACCCAGTACTTC
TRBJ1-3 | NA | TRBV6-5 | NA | CASSYSGTNFGDTIYF | TGTGCCAGCAGTTACTCAGGGACAAATTTTGGGGACACCATATATTTT
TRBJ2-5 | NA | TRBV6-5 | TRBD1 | CASRAPTGGMKTQYF | TGTGCCAGCAGGGCACCTACAGGGGGCATGAAGACCCAGTACTTC
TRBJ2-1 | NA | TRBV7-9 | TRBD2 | CASSEGRLAGNEQFF | TGTGCCAGCAGCGAGGGTAGGCTAGCGGGAAATGAGCAGTTCTTC
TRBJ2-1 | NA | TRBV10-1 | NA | CASSESLVNEQFF | TGCGCCAGCAGTGAGTCCCTAGTCAATGAGCAGTTCTTC
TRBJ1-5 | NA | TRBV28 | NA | CASSLFGRGQPQHF | TGTGCCAGCAGTTTATTTGGGAGGGGACAGCCCCAGCATTTT
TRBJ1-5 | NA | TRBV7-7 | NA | CASSLGGSGNQPQHF | TGTGCCAGCAGTTTGGGGGGGTCCGGCAATCAGCCCCAGCATTTT
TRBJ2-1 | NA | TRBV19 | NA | CASSIWVRRTGYNEQFF | TGTGCCAGTAGTATCTGGGTGCGGCGGACGGGGTACAATGAGCAGTTCTTC
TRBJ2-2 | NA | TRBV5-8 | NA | CASSLGARGMDTGELFF | TGTGCCAGCAGCTTGGGTGCCAGGGGAATGGACACCGGGGAGCTGTTTTTT
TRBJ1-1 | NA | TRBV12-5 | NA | CASGLGRKNTEAFF | TGTGCTAGTGGTTTGGGGCGGAAGAACACTGAAGCTTTCTTT
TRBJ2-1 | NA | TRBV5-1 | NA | CASSLDGTAHNEQFF | TGCGCCAGCAGCCTGGACGGGACTGCACACAATGAGCAGTTCTTC
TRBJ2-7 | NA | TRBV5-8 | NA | CASSHQGPENEQYF | TGTGCCAGCAGCCACCAGGGGCCCGAGAACGAGCAGTACTTC
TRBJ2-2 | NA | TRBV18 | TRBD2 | CASSPSTSSGELFF | TGTGCCAGCTCACCATCGACTAGCTCCGGGGAGCTGTTTTTT
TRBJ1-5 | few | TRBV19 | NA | CASSIDGWQPQHF | TGTGCCAGTAGTATAGACGGGTGGCAGCCCCAGCATTTT
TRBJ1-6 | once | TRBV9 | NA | CASSRGQDYNSPLHF | TGTGCCAGCAGCAGGGGACAAGACTATAATTCACCCCTCCACTTT